The next 28 T cell receptor beta chains were all read from a single sample in a study of T cell responses to AZD1222 COVID-19 vaccine. Produced via immunoSEQ multiplex PCR; TCRdb's table is partial and in-frame only. The sample lists roughly 130,000 clones; more than 70% were seen once. The sequenced sample was peripheral blood, obtained on day 0 of AZD1222 vaccination. These receptors were obtained from an adult in good health.

This clone was observed once. The chain joins TRBV5-1 to TRBJ2-7; maybe TRBD1 (6 bases). Per germline, CDR1 SGHRS and CDR2 YFSETQ. The CDR3 extends over 18 amino acids. V lost 4 bases to trimming and J lost 1 base, with 24 bases between them. The CDR3 sequence: CASSVLPGGGRTSYEQYF. In DNA form, the CDR3 reads TGCGCCAGCAGCGTCCTCCCTGGTGGGGGCCGGACATCCTACGAGCAGTACTTC.

The chain carries TRBV3-1 (or the pseudogene TRBV3-2) and TRBJ2-4; D unresolved. Germline V CDR1 and CDR2: LGHDT, YNNKEL (reference sequence). The CDR3 loop spans 12 amino acids. Trimming removed 4 bases at V and 9 bases at J, with 10 bases between. Written as DNA, the CDR3 is TGTGCCAGCAGCCCAGCCTCGGCCATTCAGTACTTC. It codes for CASSPASAIQYF.

The rearrangement joins TRBV29-1 to TRBJ1-1; D may be TRBD1 (5 bases). Germline V lookup: CDR1 SQVTM, CDR2 ANQGSEA. CDR3 size: 12 residues. Trimming cost V 4 bases and J 7 bases, with 13 bases left between them. The CDR3 DNA is TGCAGCGTTGGGGGGACGGTGGATGAAGCTTTCTTT. Its translation: CSVGGTVDEAFF.

The chain links TRBV12-3 or TRBV12-4 to TRBJ1-1, with no clear D. Trimming removed 5 bases at V and 2 bases at J, with 9 bases between. The CDR3 has 13 residues. The CDR3 region is CASSPDGNTEAFF. The CDR3 DNA follows: TGTGCCAGCAGTCCAGACGGCAACACTGAAGCTTTCTTT.

The chain carries TRBV9 and TRBJ1-2; TRBD1 matches at 7 bases. This CDR3 comprises 14 residues. V lost 4 bases, J lost 3 bases, and 6 bases stayed unmatched. Germline CDR1 is SGDLS and CDR2 is YYNGEE. The CDR3 sequence: CASSPGGGDYGYTF. CDR3 DNA: TGTGCCAGCAGCCCAGGGGGAGGGGACTATGGCTACACCTTC.

The CDR3 sequence: CASSPQQGNYGYTF. CDR3 in DNA: TGTGCCAGCAGCCCCCAACAGGGAAACTATGGCTACACCTTC. V is TRBV11-2 and J is TRBJ1-2; tentatively, D is TRBD1 (6 bases). The germline V and J ends were trimmed by 5 bases and 2 bases, with 12 bases remaining between them. The germline V gene encodes CDR1 SGHAT and CDR2 FQNNGV. The CDR3 has 14 amino acids.

The chain employs TRBV7-8 and TRBJ1-2; 7 bases match TRBD1. Trimming took 3 bases from V and 6 from J; bases not matched to a gene: 7. The CDR3 runs 14 residues. From germline, CDR1 is SGHVS and CDR2 FQNEAQ. In DNA form, the CDR3 reads TGTGCCAGCAGCTTGGACAGGAAAAGGGATGGCTACACCTTC. Translated, it gives CASSLDRKRDGYTF.

CDR3 region: CASSPGAVNQPQHF. The CDR3, as DNA: TGTGCCAGCTCACCTGGAGCGGTCAATCAGCCCCAGCATTTT. The chain links TRBV18 to TRBJ1-5; D unresolved. Germline assignment: CDR1 KGHSH and CDR2 LQKENI. Between the trimmed V and J ends, which lost 3 bases and 3 bases, there was a span of 9 bases. The CDR3 runs 14 residues.

The chain uses TRBV11-2 and TRBJ2-7; 9 bases match TRBD2. J lost 2 bases, V lost 4 bases, and 6 bases had no gene match. Per germline, CDR1 SGHAT and CDR2 FQNNGV. CDR3 length equals 15 residues. The CDR3 region has the DNA TGTGCCAGCAGCTCCTTAGCGGGGGCCGCCTACGAGCAGTACTTC. This encodes CASSSLAGAAYEQYF.

The chain recombines TRBV9 with TRBJ2-1; no definite D call. This CDR3 is built from 16 residues. Trimming shortened V by 0 bases and J by 0 bases, and 10 bases separated the two germline ends. Per the germline V gene, CDR1 is SGDLS and CDR2 is YYNGEE. CDR3 coding DNA: TGTGCCAGCAGCGTAGGGCAGGCCACCTCCTACAATGAGCAGTTCTTC. Translated, it gives CASSVGQATSYNEQFF.

This chain joins TRBV6-6 and TRBJ2-1; 7 bases match TRBD2. J lost 5 bases, V lost 0 bases, and 4 bases had no gene match. CDR1 and CDR2 (germline): MNHNY, SVGAGI (reference sequence). CDR3 length: 15 amino acids. This chain's CDR3 is CASSYSGDYHNEQFF. CDR3 nucleotides: TGTGCCAGCAGTTACTCCGGGGACTATCACAATGAGCAGTTCTTC.

The chain links TRBV6-2 or TRBV6-3 to TRBJ2-5; 13 nucleotides align to TRBD2. J gave up 5 bases and V 5 bases, and 8 bases lay outside the gene matches. The CDR3 runs to 16 residues. Germline V gene sequence: CDR1 MNHEY, CDR2 SVGEGT. CDR3 sequence: CASSQTSGGVGETQYF. For the CDR3, the DNA is TGTGCCAGCAGTCAAACTAGCGGGGGGGTCGGGGAGACCCAGTACTTC.

The V call is TRBV5-4, the J call TRBJ1-4; TRBD1 might be the D (5 bases). The CDR3 sequence is 13 residues long. Germline V gene lookup returns CDR1 SGHNT and CDR2 YYREEE (reference sequence). Trimming took 4 bases from V and 5 from J, leaving 9 bases between them. The CDR3 loop reads CASSTGPNEKLFF. The CDR3 bases are TGTGCCAGCAGCACGGGGCCCAATGAAAAACTGTTTTTT.

The chain carries TRBV18 and TRBJ2-2; 8 bases match TRBD1. The CDR3 extends over 15 amino acids. Germline trimming cut 3 bases from V and 6 bases from J; bases unmatched to any gene: 6. Per germline, CDR1 KGHSH and CDR2 LQKENI. CDR3 amino acids: CASSPLQGDSGELFF. CDR3 nucleotides: TGTGCCAGCTCACCCCTACAGGGGGATTCCGGGGAGCTGTTTTTT.

The chain uses TRBV5-4 and TRBJ1-2; D remains unclear. CDR1 SGHNT and CDR2 YYREEE come from the germline V gene (reference sequence). This CDR3 spans 13 amino acids. The V end was cut by 0 bases, the J end by 4 bases, with 7 bases between. DNA for the CDR3: TGTGCCAGCAGCTTGGAGAATAGCTATGGCTACACCTTC. This codes for CASSLENSYGYTF.

This rearrangement joins TRBV30 to TRBJ1-6; 7 bases are a match to TRBD1. The V and J ends lost 3 bases and 9 bases, in that order; junction bases with no gene match: 5. The CDR3 sequence is 13 residues long. Germline V gene data show CDR1 as GTSNPN and CDR2 as SVGIG (reference sequence). CDR3 loop: CAWRTRGSSPLHF. The CDR3 DNA reads as TGTGCCTGGAGAACCAGGGGGAGTTCACCCCTCCACTTT.

The chain combines TRBV3-1 (or the pseudogene TRBV3-2) with TRBJ1-2; 10 bases agree with TRBD1. Germline V gene sequence: CDR1 LGHDT, CDR2 YNNKEL (reference sequence). V was pared by 1 base and J by 7 bases, with 3 bases of the junction left unmatched. CDR3 size: 14 residues. The CDR3 region is CASSQGTGGFGYTF. CDR3 nucleotides: TGTGCCAGCAGCCAAGGGACAGGGGGATTTGGCTACACCTTC.

The rearrangement uses TRBV20-1 and TRBJ1-2; D call uncertain. V was cut by 3 bases and J by 0 bases, with 2 bases left in between. The CDR3 has 11 amino acids. Germline CDR1 is DFQATT and CDR2 is SNEGSKA (reference sequence). DNA of the CDR3: TGCAGTGCTAGGACTAACTATGGCTACACCTTC. This translates into CSARTNYGYTF.

V gene TRBV5-7 combines with J gene TRBJ1-1; D is unresolved. TRBV5-7 is an ORF; its function is uncertain. CDR3 length: 14 amino acids. Trimming shortened V by 4 bases and J by 4 bases, and 14 bases separated the two germline ends. CDR3 protein: CASSHVRSGTEAFF. In DNA, the CDR3 is TGTGCCAGCAGCCACGTTCGGTCGGGCACTGAAGCTTTCTTT.

In the case of this clone: A read error may account for a junction end that differs from germline. The chain employs TRBV3-1 (or the pseudogene TRBV3-2) and TRBJ2-5; possibly TRBD2 for D (6 bases). In germline, CDR1 is LGHDT, CDR2 YNNKEL (reference sequence). This CDR3 region has 16 residues. The CDR3 nucleotides are TGTGCCAGCAGCCAAGAAGGAGGGGAAAGCGTGGAGACACAGTACTTC. It is translated as CASSQEGGESVETQYF.

Turning to this clone: At one end, the junction sequence differs from germline, possibly due to a read error. The rearrangement links TRBV18 to TRBJ1-5, with 8 bases fitting TRBD1. The CDR3 length is 13 residues. CDR1 and CDR2 (germline): KGHSH, LQKENI. CDR3 nucleotides: TGTGCCAGCTCACCGGGACAGGCTCAGGCCCAGCATTTT. This translates into CASSPGQAQAQHF.

The chain is built from TRBV2 and TRBJ2-5; D is uncertain. The CDR3 has 11 amino acids. Germline V gene lookup returns CDR1 SNHLY and CDR2 FYNNEI. The ends were cut back, 8 bases at V and 2 bases at J, with 6 bases in the middle. CDR3 in amino acids: CASEIQETQYF. Written as DNA, the CDR3 is TGTGCCAGCGAAATACAAGAGACCCAGTACTTC.

This clone appeared once. This chain links TRBV9 with TRBJ1-1; D gene unclear. This CDR3 comprises 14 residues. CDR1 is SGDLS and CDR2 is YYNGEE in the germline V gene. Trimming took 0 bases from V and 4 from J, leaving 10 bases between them. CDR3 nucleotides: TGTGCCAGCAGCGTAGTTTCGGGGAGCACTGAAGCTTTCTTT. This sequence encodes CASSVVSGSTEAFF.

V usage is TRBV5-1 and J usage is TRBJ2-6, with unresolved D. Germline CDR1 reads SGHRS; CDR2 reads YFSETQ. Between the trimmed V and J ends, which lost 4 bases and 0 bases, there was a span of 8 bases. This CDR3 region has 15 residues. The CDR3 sequence is CASSATLSGANVLTF. The CDR3 DNA reads as TGCGCCAGCAGCGCAACACTCTCTGGGGCCAACGTCCTGACTTTC. The entire variable domain, with the rest obtained from reference TRBV5-1 and TRBJ2-6, is as follows: KAGVTQTPRYLIKTRGQQVTLSCSPISGHRSVSWYQQTPGQGLQFLFEYFSETQRNKGNFPGRFSGRQFSNSRSEMNVSTLELGDSALYLCASSATLSGANVLTFGAGSRLTVL.

The chain combines TRBV6-2 or TRBV6-3 with TRBJ2-3; a possible D gene is TRBD1 (5 bases). CDR1 is MNHEY, CDR2 SVGEGT, per germline. This CDR3 spans 16 amino acids. V was trimmed by 5 bases and J by 2 bases, leaving 17 bases between them. This chain's CDR3 is CASSKTDRPPTDTQYF. CDR3 DNA sequence: TGTGCCAGCAGTAAAACTGACAGACCTCCCACAGATACGCAGTATTTT.

The J gene is TRBJ1-4, the V gene TRBV6-5; the match to TRBD1 covers 9 bases. The CDR3 is 14 amino acids. Germline CDR1 MNHEY, CDR2 SVGAGI. Trimming cost V 6 bases and J 7 bases; bases outside gene matches: 6. CDR3 DNA: TGTGCCAGCAGACCCGACAGGGGGAGTGAAAAACTGTTTTTT. It yields the protein CASRPDRGSEKLFF.

The chain uses TRBV19 and TRBJ2-6; tentative D call: TRBD2 (6 bases). This CDR3 has 16 amino acids. Trimming removed 3 bases from V and 0 bases from J, with 9 bases in between. Germline V gives CDR1 LNHDA, CDR2 SQIVND (reference sequence). The CDR3 region is CASSILASSGANVLTF. In DNA, the CDR3 is TGTGCCAGTAGTATCCTAGCGAGCTCTGGGGCCAACGTCCTGACTTTC.

The rearrangement joins TRBV5-5 to TRBJ1-1; D might be TRBD1 (5 bases). Germline CDR1 reads SGHKS; CDR2 reads YYEKEE (reference sequence). This CDR3 is built from 13 residues. Trimming cost V 5 bases and J 5 bases, with 13 bases left between them. In DNA form, the CDR3 reads TGTGCCAGCAGTAAACAGGATTCGACTGAAGCTTTCTTT. Protein product: CASSKQDSTEAFF.